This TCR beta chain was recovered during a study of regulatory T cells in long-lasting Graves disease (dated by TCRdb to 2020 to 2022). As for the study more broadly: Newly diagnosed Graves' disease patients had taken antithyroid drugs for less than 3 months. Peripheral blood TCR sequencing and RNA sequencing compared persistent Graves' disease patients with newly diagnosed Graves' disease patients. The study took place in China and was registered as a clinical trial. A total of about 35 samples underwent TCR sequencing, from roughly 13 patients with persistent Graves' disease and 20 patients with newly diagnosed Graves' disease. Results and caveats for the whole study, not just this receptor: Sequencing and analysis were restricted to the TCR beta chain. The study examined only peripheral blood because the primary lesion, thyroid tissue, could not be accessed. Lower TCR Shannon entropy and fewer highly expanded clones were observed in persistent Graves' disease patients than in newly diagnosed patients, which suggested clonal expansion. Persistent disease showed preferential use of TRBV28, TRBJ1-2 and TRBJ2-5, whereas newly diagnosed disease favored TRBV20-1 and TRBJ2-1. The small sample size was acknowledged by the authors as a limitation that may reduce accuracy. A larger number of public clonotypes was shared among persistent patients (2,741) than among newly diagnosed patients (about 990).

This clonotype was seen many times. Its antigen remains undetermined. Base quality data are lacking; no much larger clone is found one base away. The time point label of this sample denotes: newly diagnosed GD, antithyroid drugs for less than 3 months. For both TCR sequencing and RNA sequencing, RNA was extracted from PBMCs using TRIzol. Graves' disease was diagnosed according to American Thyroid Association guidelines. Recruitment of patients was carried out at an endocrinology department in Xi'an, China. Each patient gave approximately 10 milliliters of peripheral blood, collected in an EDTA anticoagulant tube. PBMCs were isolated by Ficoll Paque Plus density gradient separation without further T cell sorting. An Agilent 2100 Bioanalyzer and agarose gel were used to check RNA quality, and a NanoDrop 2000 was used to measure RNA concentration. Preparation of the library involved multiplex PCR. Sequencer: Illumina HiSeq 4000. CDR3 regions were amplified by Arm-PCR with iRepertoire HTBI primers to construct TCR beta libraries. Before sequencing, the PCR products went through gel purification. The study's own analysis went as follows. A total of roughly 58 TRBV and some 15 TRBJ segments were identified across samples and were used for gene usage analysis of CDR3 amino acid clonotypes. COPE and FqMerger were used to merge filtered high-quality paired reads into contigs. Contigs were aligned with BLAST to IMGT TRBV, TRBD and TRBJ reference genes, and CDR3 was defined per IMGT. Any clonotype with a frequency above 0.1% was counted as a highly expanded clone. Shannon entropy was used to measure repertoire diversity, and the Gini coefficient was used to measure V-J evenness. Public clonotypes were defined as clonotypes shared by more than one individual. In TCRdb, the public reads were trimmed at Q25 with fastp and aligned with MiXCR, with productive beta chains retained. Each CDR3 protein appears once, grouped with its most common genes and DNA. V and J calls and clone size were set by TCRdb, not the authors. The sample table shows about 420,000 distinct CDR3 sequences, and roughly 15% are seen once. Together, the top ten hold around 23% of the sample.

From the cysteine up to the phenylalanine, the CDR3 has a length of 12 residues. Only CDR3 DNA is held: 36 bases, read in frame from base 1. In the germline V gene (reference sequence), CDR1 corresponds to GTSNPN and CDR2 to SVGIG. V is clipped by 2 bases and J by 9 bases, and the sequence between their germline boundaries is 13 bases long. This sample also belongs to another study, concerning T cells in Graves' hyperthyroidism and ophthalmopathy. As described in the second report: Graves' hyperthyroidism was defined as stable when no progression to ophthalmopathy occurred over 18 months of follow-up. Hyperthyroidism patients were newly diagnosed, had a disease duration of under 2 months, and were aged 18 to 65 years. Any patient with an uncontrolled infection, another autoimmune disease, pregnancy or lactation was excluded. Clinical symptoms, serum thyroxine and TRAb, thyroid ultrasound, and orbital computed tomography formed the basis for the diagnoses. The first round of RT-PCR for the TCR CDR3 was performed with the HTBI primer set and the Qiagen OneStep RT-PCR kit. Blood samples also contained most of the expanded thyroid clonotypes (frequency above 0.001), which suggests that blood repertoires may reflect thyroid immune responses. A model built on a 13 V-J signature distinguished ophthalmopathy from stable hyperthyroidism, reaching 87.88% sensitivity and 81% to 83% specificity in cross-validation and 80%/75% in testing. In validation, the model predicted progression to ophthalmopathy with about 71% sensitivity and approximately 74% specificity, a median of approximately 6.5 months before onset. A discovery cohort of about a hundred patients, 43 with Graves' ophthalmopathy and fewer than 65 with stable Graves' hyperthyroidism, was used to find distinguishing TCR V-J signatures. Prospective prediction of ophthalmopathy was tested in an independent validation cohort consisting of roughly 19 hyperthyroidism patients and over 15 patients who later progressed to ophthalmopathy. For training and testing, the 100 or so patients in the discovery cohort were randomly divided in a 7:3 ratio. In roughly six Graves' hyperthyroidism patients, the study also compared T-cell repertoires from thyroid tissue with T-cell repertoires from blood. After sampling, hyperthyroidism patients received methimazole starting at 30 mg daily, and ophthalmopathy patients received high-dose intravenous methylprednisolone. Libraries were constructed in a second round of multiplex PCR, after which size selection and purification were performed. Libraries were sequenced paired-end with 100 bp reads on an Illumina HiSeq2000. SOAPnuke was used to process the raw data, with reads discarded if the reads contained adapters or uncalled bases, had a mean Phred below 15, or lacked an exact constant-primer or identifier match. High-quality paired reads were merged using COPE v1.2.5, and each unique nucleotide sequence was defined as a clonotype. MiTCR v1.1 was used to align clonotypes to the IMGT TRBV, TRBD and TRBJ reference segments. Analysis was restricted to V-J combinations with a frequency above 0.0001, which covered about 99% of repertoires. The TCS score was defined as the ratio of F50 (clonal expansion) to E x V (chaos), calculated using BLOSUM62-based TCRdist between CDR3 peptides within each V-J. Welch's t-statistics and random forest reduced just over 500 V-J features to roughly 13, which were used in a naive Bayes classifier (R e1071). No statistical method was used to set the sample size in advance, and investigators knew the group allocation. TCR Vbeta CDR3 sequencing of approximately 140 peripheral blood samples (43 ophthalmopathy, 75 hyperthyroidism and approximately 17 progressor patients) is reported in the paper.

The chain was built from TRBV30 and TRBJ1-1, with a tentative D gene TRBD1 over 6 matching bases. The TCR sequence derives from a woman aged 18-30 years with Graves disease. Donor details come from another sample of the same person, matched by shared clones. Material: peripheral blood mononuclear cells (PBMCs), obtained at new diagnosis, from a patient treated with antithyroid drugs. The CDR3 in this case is CAWSSTGGQAFF. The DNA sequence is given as TGTGCCTGGAGTTCGACAGGAGGCCAAGCTTTCTTT.